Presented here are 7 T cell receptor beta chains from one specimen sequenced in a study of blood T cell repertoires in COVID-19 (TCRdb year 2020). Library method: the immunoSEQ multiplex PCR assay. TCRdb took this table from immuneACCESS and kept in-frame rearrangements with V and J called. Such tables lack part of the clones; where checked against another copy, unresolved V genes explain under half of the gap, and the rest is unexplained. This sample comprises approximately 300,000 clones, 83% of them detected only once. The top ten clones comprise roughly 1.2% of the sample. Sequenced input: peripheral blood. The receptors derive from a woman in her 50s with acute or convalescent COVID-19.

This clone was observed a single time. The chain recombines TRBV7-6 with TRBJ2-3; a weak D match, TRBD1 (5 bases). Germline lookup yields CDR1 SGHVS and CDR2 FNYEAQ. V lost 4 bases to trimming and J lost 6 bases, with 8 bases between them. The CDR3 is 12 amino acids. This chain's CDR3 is CASSSRQDTQYF. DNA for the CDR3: TGTGCCAGCAGCTCACGACAGGATACGCAGTATTTT.

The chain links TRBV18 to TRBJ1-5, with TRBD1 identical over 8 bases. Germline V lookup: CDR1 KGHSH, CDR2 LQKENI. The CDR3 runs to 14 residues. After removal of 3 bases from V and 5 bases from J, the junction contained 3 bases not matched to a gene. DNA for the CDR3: TGTGCCAGCTCACCTCAGGGGGCAGATCAGCCCCAGCATTTT. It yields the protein CASSPQGADQPQHF.

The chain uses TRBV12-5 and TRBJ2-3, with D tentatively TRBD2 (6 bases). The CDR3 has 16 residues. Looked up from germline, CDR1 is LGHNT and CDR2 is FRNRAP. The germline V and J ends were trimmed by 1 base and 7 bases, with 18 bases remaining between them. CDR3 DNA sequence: TGTGCTAGTGGTTTGGGAGGCGGGGCCCTTCTCCATACGCAGTATTTT. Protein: CASGLGGGALLHTQYF.

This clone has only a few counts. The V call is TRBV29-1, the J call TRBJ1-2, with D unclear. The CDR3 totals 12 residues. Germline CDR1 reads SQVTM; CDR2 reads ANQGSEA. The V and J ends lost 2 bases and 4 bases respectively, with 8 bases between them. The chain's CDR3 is CSVETVTYGYTF. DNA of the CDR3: TGCAGCGTTGAAACAGTAACCTATGGCTACACCTTC.

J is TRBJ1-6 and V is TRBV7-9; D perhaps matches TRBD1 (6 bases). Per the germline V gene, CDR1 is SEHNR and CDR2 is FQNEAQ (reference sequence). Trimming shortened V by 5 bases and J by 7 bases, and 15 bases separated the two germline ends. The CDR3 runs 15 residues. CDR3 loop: CASSRPGAGNSPLHF. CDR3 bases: TGTGCCAGCAGCCGGCCAGGGGCTGGGAATTCACCCCTCCACTTT.

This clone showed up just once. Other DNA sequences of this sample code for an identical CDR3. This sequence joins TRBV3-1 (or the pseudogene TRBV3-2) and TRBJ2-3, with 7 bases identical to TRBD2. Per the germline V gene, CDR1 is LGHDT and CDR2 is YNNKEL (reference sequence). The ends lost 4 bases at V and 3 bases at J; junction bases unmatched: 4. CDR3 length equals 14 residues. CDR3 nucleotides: TGTGCCAGCAGCCGGGGTAGCGGGACAGATACGCAGTATTTT. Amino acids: CASSRGSGTDTQYF.

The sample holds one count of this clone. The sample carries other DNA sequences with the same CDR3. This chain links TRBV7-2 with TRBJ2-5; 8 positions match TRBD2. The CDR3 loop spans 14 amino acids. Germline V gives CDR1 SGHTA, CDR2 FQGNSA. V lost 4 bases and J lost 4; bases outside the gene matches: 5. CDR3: CASSSGLAGETQYF. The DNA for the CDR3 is TGTGCCAGCAGCTCCGGACTAGCAGGAGAGACCCAGTACTTC.